One sample yielded the 24 T cell receptor beta chains listed below, sequenced in a study of cytomegalovirus exposure and HLA in healthy donors. A multiplex PCR was run with 60 Vbeta primers and 13 Jbeta primers. Repertoires were generated with immunoSEQ multiplex PCR, while TCRdb's copy carries only in-frame clones and drops some. The profile covers some 210,000 clones, with around 87% appearing a single time and over 1% taken by the ten largest. Sample: PBMCs. The receptor set was obtained from a man aged 25-45 years in good health and CMV-seronegative.

The rearrangement links TRBV21-1 to TRBJ2-5; TRBD2 reflects the table's D call only, with no check against the DNA. TRBV21-1 is a documented pseudogene. The CDR3 sequence is 16 residues long. The CDR3 region is CASSKEEGLASETQYF. The DNA for the CDR3 is TGTGCCAGCAGCAAAGAAGAAGGACTAGCGTCGGAGACCCAGTACTTC.

This clone was found a few times. The junction does not match germline at one end; this may be a read error. CDR3 bases: TGTGCCAGCAGCACCCCAACGGACAGGAGAACTGGAGCTTTCTTT. The encoded protein is CASSTPTDRRTGAFF. This chain uses TRBV7-9 with TRBJ1-1; TRBD1 matches at 7 bases. CDR1 and CDR2 (germline): SEHNR, FQNEAQ (reference sequence). CDR3 size: 15 residues.

The genes are TRBV29-1 and TRBJ1-4, with unresolved D. From germline, CDR1 is SQVTM and CDR2 ANQGSEA. The CDR3 contains 15 residues. V shed 5 bases and J shed 8 bases, with 21 bases lying between them. CDR3 sequence: CSVRNSARVEEKLFF. Written as DNA, the CDR3 is TGCAGCGTTCGCAATAGCGCCCGAGTTGAGGAAAAACTGTTTTTT.

The chain is built from TRBV11-1 and TRBJ1-3, with a weak D call TRBD1 (6 bases). V lost 5 bases and J lost 0, with 20 bases in between. Germline CDR1 SGHAT, CDR2 FQDESV (reference sequence). The CDR3 covers 18 residues. CDR3 nucleotides: TGTGCCAGCAGCCCGCGTCAGGGGCCCTCGGACTCTGGAAACACCATATATTTT. Protein: CASSPRQGPSDSGNTIYF.

The chain employs TRBV5-1 and TRBJ1-1; 8 bases agree with TRBD1. Trimming took 4 bases from V and 3 from J; bases not matched to a gene: 8. The CDR3 is 15 amino acids. Germline CDR1 is SGHRS and CDR2 is YFSETQ. Here the CDR3 reads CASSPDRALDTEAFF. The CDR3 nucleotides read TGCGCCAGCAGCCCGGACAGGGCTTTGGACACTGAAGCTTTCTTT.

The chain carries TRBV5-4 and TRBJ2-7; 11 bases are shared with TRBD1. J was trimmed by 4 bases and V by 4 bases; bases with no gene match: 4. The CDR3 contains 14 residues. The V gene's germline CDR1 is SGHNT and CDR2 YYREEE (reference sequence). In DNA form, the CDR3 reads TGTGCCAGCAGCCCGGACAGGGGGCGTTACGAGCAGTACTTC. It translates to CASSPDRGRYEQYF.

The rearrangement links TRBV5-4 to TRBJ1-1; 7 positions match TRBD1. The germline V gene encodes CDR1 SGHNT and CDR2 YYREEE (reference sequence). The length of the CDR3 is 17 residues. Germline trimming cut 5 bases from V and 3 bases from J; bases unmatched to any gene: 16. CDR3 region: CASSDPRQGEWDTEAFF. The CDR3 region has the DNA TGTGCCAGCAGTGACCCTAGACAGGGCGAATGGGACACTGAAGCTTTCTTT.

This clone was seen a single time. The gene calls are TRBV14 and TRBJ1-2, with D unclear. The CDR3 length is 13 residues. V lost 7 bases to trimming and J lost 3 bases, with 12 bases between them. Germline V gives CDR1 SGHDN, CDR2 FVKESK. The CDR3 DNA is TGTGCCAGCACCTCAAGTCCGGACTATGGCTACACCTTC. This gives the protein CASTSSPDYGYTF.

V usage is TRBV5-1 and J usage is TRBJ2-3; TRBD2 might be the D (5 bases). Germline V CDR1 and CDR2: SGHRS, YFSETQ. Trimming removed 3 bases from V and 3 bases from J, with 14 bases in between. The length of the CDR3 is 15 residues. The CDR3 DNA sequence: TGCGCCAGCAGCTCCAAGGAGGTCGCGACAGATACGCAGTATTTT. This gives the protein CASSSKEVATDTQYF.

This chain connects TRBV30 to TRBJ1-1; 8 bases agree with TRBD1. V shed 3 bases and J 1 base; nucleotides not matched to a gene: 4. The germline gives CDR1 GTSNPN, CDR2 SVGIG (reference sequence). This CDR3 contains 14 residues. The CDR3 sequence: CAWSSGTGNTEAFF. The CDR3 nucleotides are TGTGCCTGGAGCTCCGGGACAGGGAACACTGAAGCTTTCTTT.

The genes are TRBV18 and TRBJ1-2, with D uncertain. Germline lookup yields CDR1 KGHSH and CDR2 LQKENI. Trimming took 2 bases from V and 2 from J, leaving 9 bases between them. The CDR3 runs 14 residues. CDR3 nucleotides: TGTGCCAGCTCACCATCGCGGTCCAACTATGGCTACACCTTC. This encodes CASSPSRSNYGYTF.

This clone has more than one count but fewer than ten. Other nucleotide sequences from this sample produce the same CDR3. The J gene is TRBJ2-1, the V gene TRBV6-6; D perhaps matches TRBD2 (5 bases). The V end was cut by 2 bases, the J end by 6 bases, with 5 bases between. The CDR3 runs to 12 residues. Per the germline V gene, CDR1 is MNHNY and CDR2 is SVGAGI (reference sequence). The CDR3 spells CASSYGGNEQFF. CDR3 in DNA: TGTGCCAGCAGTTACGGAGGCAATGAGCAGTTCTTC.

This rearrangement joins TRBV6-5 to TRBJ1-6; D gene uncertain. Looked up from germline, CDR1 is MNHEY and CDR2 is SVGAGI. The CDR3 consists of 16 residues. Between the trimmed V and J ends, which lost 4 bases and 8 bases, there was a span of 18 bases. CDR3 loop: CASSSLGSGRHSPLHF. Here the CDR3 DNA reads TGTGCCAGCAGTTCCCTCGGGTCCGGGAGGCATTCACCCCTCCACTTT.

The genes are TRBV15 and TRBJ2-7; D perhaps matches TRBD2 (6 bases). Looked up from germline, CDR1 is LNHNV and CDR2 is YYDKDF (reference sequence). Trimming removed 1 base from V and 0 bases from J, with 10 bases in between. CDR3 size: 15 residues. CDR3 sequence reads: CATSRGSGSSYEQYF. The CDR3 bases are TGTGCCACCAGCAGAGGTTCCGGGAGCTCCTACGAGCAGTACTTC.

The chain combines TRBV13 with TRBJ1-6; the D is unclear. The CDR3 runs to 15 residues. Germline V lookup: CDR1 PRHDT, CDR2 FYEKMQ (reference sequence). V was trimmed by 2 bases and J by 4 bases, leaving 9 bases between them. The CDR3 DNA follows: TGTGCCAGCAGCTTATACAGAGAGTATAATTCACCCCTCCACTTT. Its translation: CASSLYREYNSPLHF.

This clone came up a few times. The genes are TRBV18 and TRBJ2-7; tentatively, D is TRBD2 (6 bases). The CDR3 is 17 amino acids. The V and J ends lost 0 bases and 4 bases respectively, with 19 bases between them. Germline CDR1 reads KGHSH; CDR2 reads LQKENI. The CDR3, as DNA: TGTGCCAGCTCACCACCGGTATCGGCGGGAAAGGGTTACGAGCAGTACTTC. It translates to CASSPPVSAGKGYEQYF.

About this clone itself: One end of the junction fails to match germline, which may point to a read error. The chain uses TRBV5-8 and TRBJ2-6; TRBD1 might be the D (5 bases). This CDR3 contains 15 residues. CDR1 and CDR2 (germline): SGHTS, YDEGEE. CDR3 amino acids: CASPTGDPGANGLTF. CDR3 sequence (DNA): TGTGCCAGCCCCACAGGTGATCCTGGGGCCAACGGCCTGACTTTC.

J is TRBJ1-4 and V is TRBV27, with TRBD1 matching over 9 bases. The V gene's germline CDR1 is MNHEY and CDR2 SMNVEV (reference sequence). The CDR3 runs to 17 residues. J was trimmed by 0 bases and V by 0 bases; bases with no gene match: 2. CDR3 DNA sequence: TGTGCCAGCAGTTTATCTAGGACAGGGGCAACTAATGAAAAACTGTTTTTT. Protein: CASSLSRTGATNEKLFF.

The CDR3 nucleotides read TGCGCCAGCAGCTTGGAGAGGTTTGATACGCAGTATTTT. It encodes CASSLERFDTQYF. This chain uses TRBV5-1 with TRBJ2-3; D gene uncertain. The CDR3 spans 13 residues. V was pared by 0 bases and J by 6 bases, with 8 bases between. Germline V gene data show CDR1 as SGHRS and CDR2 as YFSETQ.

In its sample, this clone was seen once. This rearrangement joins TRBV7-9 to TRBJ2-3; D gene uncertain. CDR1 and CDR2 from the germline V gene are SEHNR and FQNEAQ (reference sequence). Trimming removed 7 bases from V and 6 bases from J, with 11 bases in between. CDR3 length equals 12 residues. CDR3 bases: TGTGCCAGCACCGGAGCTGCGGATACGCAGTATTTT. Protein: CASTGAADTQYF.

The rearrangement uses TRBV2 and TRBJ1-2; D is ambiguous. Germline CDR1 is SNHLY and CDR2 is FYNNEI. The germline V and J ends were trimmed by 8 bases and 7 bases, with 14 bases remaining between them. The CDR3 has 12 residues. CDR3 residues: CASLTRRVGYTF. The CDR3 nucleotides are TGTGCCAGCCTGACTCGGAGGGTTGGCTACACCTTC.

This clone was seen only once. This chain links TRBV11-2 with TRBJ2-3, with TRBD1 matching over 9 bases. V lost 5 bases to trimming and J lost 0 bases; unmatched junction nucleotides: 9. The CDR3 has 17 residues. CDR1 SGHAT and CDR2 FQNNGV come from the germline V gene. This CDR3 reads CASSKTGGLSSTDTQYF. The CDR3 DNA sequence: TGTGCCAGCAGCAAAACAGGGGGCCTATCTAGCACAGATACGCAGTATTTT.

V gene TRBV7-9 combines with J gene TRBJ2-3; 9 nucleotides agree with TRBD2. The CDR3 length is 17 residues. Looked up from germline, CDR1 is SEHNR and CDR2 is FQNEAQ (reference sequence). Germline trimming cut 5 bases from V and 6 bases from J; bases unmatched to any gene: 15. This CDR3 reads CASSDPRGTSIPDTQYF. CDR3 nucleotide sequence: TGTGCCAGCAGCGACCCCAGGGGGACTAGCATCCCGGATACGCAGTATTTT.

The chain couples TRBV27 to TRBJ1-4, with D unclear. V lost 3 bases and J 8 bases, leaving 13 bases between the germline ends. The length of the CDR3 is 14 residues. Per germline, CDR1 MNHEY and CDR2 SMNVEV (reference sequence). The CDR3 reads CASSFFGVGEKLFF. In DNA form, the CDR3 reads TGTGCCAGCAGTTTTTTCGGGGTTGGAGAAAAACTGTTTTTT.